This T cell receptor beta chain is drawn from a study of shared clonotypes between healthy human individuals (dated by TCRdb to 2020 to 2021). Study-level background: The cohort included a few men and a couple of women between 18 and 49 years of age. To estimate repertoire size and how much clonotypes are shared between individuals, the study performed deep sequencing of blood TCR repertoires from a few healthy adults. For each donor, CD4 naive and CD4 memory were each given three plates, CD8 naive was given two plates, and CD8 memory was given one plate. Each donor's leukapheresis produced roughly between roughly 0.85 and 9.5 billion PBMCs. Libraries were prepared and TCR repertoires were sequenced by different laboratories using diverse techniques, in order to increase sequencing depth and limit assay-specific biases. Summary of the overall study and its limitations: Larger estimated clonotype richness was generally found for naive subsets than for memory subsets. Incomplete sequencing was indicated by rarefaction of sorted-subset datasets, despite the large sequencing depth. Based on pairwise subsampling, the degree of clonotype sharing among donors was expected to be affected by sequencing depth. Because the study included a small number of donors, the genetic and exposure-history diversity represented was limited. Compared with non-shared clonotypes, the clonotypes found in all four sorted-subset donors had higher generation probabilities. Sharing across a few donors was observed for approximately 4.6% of naive CD4, 3.5% of naive CD8, 2% to 2.5% of memory CD4, and around 0.44% of memory CD8 clonotypes. Sampling was restricted to blood, and TCR repertoires in tissue are likely to differ from TCR repertoires in blood.

Sequences SGHRS (CDR1) and YFSETQ (CDR2) are obtained from the germline V gene. Including cysteine and phenylalanine, the CDR3 has 16 amino acids. The sequence is cut down to CDR3 DNA, 48 bases in frame from base 1. V has 3 bases trimmed and J has 4 bases trimmed; junction bases matching no gene number 7. Details on this clone: Its antigen specificity is not known. There are no base qualities to consult, and no much larger clone falls within one base.

The donors were healthy, HIV-negative adults who had no recently reported acute infections or vaccinations. Every donor was a Caucasian adult living in Nashville, Tennessee, USA. CD4+ T cells were enriched by magnetic negative selection; naive cells were then positively selected on CD45RA, and the negative fraction formed the memory subset. After blood collection by leukapheresis, PBMCs were isolated using Ficoll-Histopaque density gradient centrifugation and then cryopreserved in the vapor phase of liquid nitrogen. Purity and quantity of every magnetically sorted T cell population were checked by analytical flow cytometry. Each sorted fraction had its genomic DNA isolated and then quantified by UV absorbance on a Nanodrop 2000c. Using the deep immunoSEQ assay, TCR CDR3 regions were amplified from genomic DNA by multiplex PCR. Genomic DNA extracted from each cell subset was distributed evenly over all wells of several immunoSEQ 96-well plates, and each plate served as one replicate. For sorted subsets, each replicate PCR was loaded with approximately 190 ng genomic DNA, equivalent to 30,000 or so T cell genomes. Purified libraries were measured with a Qubit 3.0 fluorometer, size-checked on a Bioanalyzer 2100, and measured again with the KAPA Library Quantification kit. Each immunoSEQ 96-well plate was sequenced on its own single-read 150-cycle Illumina NextSeq 550 flow cell. The authors' pipeline ran thus. Because the immunoSEQ output held only junctional sequences and lacked quality scores, the filtering could not match the filtering applied to full-length reads. Sequences were annotated with PyIR, a Python wrapper for IgBLAST v1.9, using IMGT germline references to assign V/J genes and CDR3. Reads were filtered out if the reads had weak V/J assignments (E-value above 1e-6), no CDR3, stop codons, out-of-frame junctions, or ambiguous translated residues. V3J clonotypes were defined as sequences sharing the same inferred V gene, J gene, and CDR3 amino acid sequence. To compute the percentage overlap between repertoires, the number of shared unique clonotypes was divided by the size of the smaller repertoire. Repertoire richness was assessed with RTK rarefaction, the Chao1 estimator, and Recon v2.1 estimates of unobserved clonotypes. Generation probabilities were computed with OLGA for all TCRbeta clonotypes obtained by the gDNA method from four donors. Imported from immuneACCESS, the table was reduced by TCRdb to in-frame sequences with V and J called. These copies leave out some clones; in studies compared against another copy, an unresolved V gene accounts for under half, and the cause of the remainder is not known. That table supplies the V and J calls and clone size; D and trimming were determined from the DNA. The sample table shows roughly 2 million clones, and nearly 97% are seen once. 0.13% of the sample lies in the top ten.

This sequence originates from a young man in good health. Material for sequencing was naive CD4+ T cells sorted from blood. Per the publication, the cell subset or site label means: CD45RA+ positively selected. The chain is encoded by TRBV5-1 joined to TRBJ1-4, with 9 bases aligning to TRBD1. The CDR3 is CASSYSGTGRNEKLFF. The nucleotide sequence is TGCGCCAGCAGCTACTCCGGGACAGGGCGTAATGAAAAACTGTTTTTT.